These 25 T cell receptor beta chains were sequenced from one sample in a study of control samples from healthy donors and cancer patients (TCRdb year 2020). The library relied on the immunoSEQ multiplex PCR assay. The table was pulled from immuneACCESS by TCRdb, which kept in-frame rearrangements only. Such tables lose some clones; where checked, under half of the loss comes from unresolved V genes, and the rest has no known cause. Across this sample there are 120,000 or so clones, with around 87% seen only once. Of the sample, around 8.7% is held by the ten largest clones. The sample consisted of blood. The source is a man aged 35 to 55 in good health.

This clone was observed once. This chain connects TRBV24-1 to TRBJ2-2; unclear D gene. The V end was cut by 4 bases, the J end by 6 bases, with 14 bases between. The CDR3 is 15 amino acids. Per germline, CDR1 KGHDR and CDR2 SFDVKD. The CDR3, as DNA: TGTGCCACCAGTGACACTATCGTTGGTCCCGGGGAGCTGTTTTTT. Translating it yields CATSDTIVGPGELFF.

This clone was detected only once. Other DNA sequences from this sample encode an identical CDR3 as well. J is TRBJ1-2 and V is TRBV2; TRBD1 matches 10 bases. The ends lost 0 bases at V and 7 bases at J; junction bases unmatched: 8. The CDR3 is made up of 16 amino acids. From germline, CDR1 is SNHLY and CDR2 FYNNEI. CDR3: CASSEALRDRGGGYTF. The CDR3 nucleotides are TGTGCCAGCAGTGAAGCGCTTCGGGACAGGGGTGGTGGCTACACCTTC.

V and J are TRBV6-2 or TRBV6-3 and TRBJ2-7, with unresolved D. V lost 6 bases and J lost 5, with 17 bases in between. There are 14 residues in the CDR3. Germline V lookup: CDR1 MNHEY, CDR2 SVGEGT. DNA for the CDR3: TGTGCCAGCAGCCCCGGGCACGGCAGCCACGAGCAGTACTTC. Its translation is CASSPGHGSHEQYF.

The CDR3 spells CASSTNSDGYEQYF. Here the CDR3 DNA reads TGTGCCAGTAGTACCAACAGTGATGGGTACGAGCAGTACTTC. The chain uses TRBV19 and TRBJ2-7, with unresolved D. The germline V gene has CDR1 LNHDA and CDR2 SQIVND (reference sequence). The V and J ends lost 4 bases and 4 bases respectively, with 14 bases between them. CDR3 length: 14 amino acids. Full variable domain (remainder filled in from reference TRBV19 and TRBJ2-7): DGGITQSPKYLFRKEGQNVTLSCEQNLNHDAMYWYRQDPGQGLRLIYYSQIVNDFQKGDIAEGYSVSREKKESFPLTVTSAQKNPTAFYLCASSTNSDGYEQYFGPGTRLTVT.

The rearrangement joins TRBV30 to TRBJ1-2; 7 bases agree with TRBD1. V lost 2 bases to trimming and J lost 7 bases; unmatched junction nucleotides: 16. The CDR3 spans 16 residues. Germline CDR1 and CDR2: GTSNPN and SVGIG (reference sequence). For the CDR3, the DNA is TGTGCCTGGAGTCCTCCTTCGACAGGGATTATACGTGGCTACACCTTC. Its translation is CAWSPPSTGIIRGYTF.

The chain joins TRBV18 to TRBJ1-2, with a possible D match to TRBD1 (6 bases). CDR1 is KGHSH, CDR2 LQKENI, per germline. V dropped 4 bases and J dropped 3 bases, with 9 bases sitting between them. The CDR3 runs to 13 residues. The DNA of the CDR3 is TGTGCCAGCTCACTAAGGACAGACTATGGCTACACCTTC. Amino acids: CASSLRTDYGYTF.

This clone was found a few times. The V call is TRBV19, the J call TRBJ1-1, with 7 bases identical to TRBD1. J lost 1 base, V lost 5 bases, and 7 bases had no gene match. This CDR3 spans 15 amino acids. The germline V gene encodes CDR1 LNHDA and CDR2 SQIVND (reference sequence). Here the CDR3 reads CASSPHRGRNTEAFF. The CDR3 nucleotides read TGTGCCAGTAGTCCTCACAGGGGTAGGAACACTGAAGCTTTCTTT.

The DNA of the CDR3 is TGTGCCAGCAGCTTACCGCGCACGTCAGGGTTTAAGGAAGCTTTCTTT. Protein: CASSLPRTSGFKEAFF. The rearrangement joins TRBV11-3 to TRBJ1-1; D perhaps matches TRBD1 (5 bases). CDR3 length equals 16 residues. Trimming stripped 2 bases from V and 8 bases from J, with 21 bases between. The germline gives CDR1 SGHNT, CDR2 YENEEA. The full variable domain, with the rest looked up from reference TRBV11-3 and TRBJ1-1, is EAGVVQSPRYKIIEKKQPVAFWCNPISGHNTLYWYLQNLGQGPELLIRYENEEAVDDSQLPKDRFSAERLKGVDSTLKIQPAELGDSAVYLCASSLPRTSGFKEAFFGQGTRLTVV.

By sample share, this clone is medium-sized (0.01 to 0.1%). This rearrangement joins TRBV3-1 (or the pseudogene TRBV3-2) to TRBJ2-6; possible D gene TRBD1, 5 bases. CDR1 and CDR2 (germline): LGHDT, YNNKEL (reference sequence). CDR3 length: 17 amino acids. The V gene lost 0 bases and the J gene lost 4 bases, with 13 bases spanning the gap. Written as DNA, the CDR3 is TGTGCCAGCAGCCAAGATGGGTCAGGGTACGGGGCCAACGTCCTGACTTTC. Its protein is CASSQDGSGYGANVLTF.

V usage is TRBV6-5 and J usage is TRBJ1-2, with 8 nucleotides matching TRBD1. Per the germline V gene, CDR1 is MNHEY and CDR2 is SVGAGI. CDR3 length: 12 amino acids. V dropped 8 bases and J dropped 8; count of bases not matched to a gene: 7. The chain's CDR3 is CASYTGGRGYTF. For the CDR3, the DNA is TGTGCCAGCTATACAGGGGGAAGGGGCTACACCTTC.

The rearrangement links TRBV12-3 or TRBV12-4 to TRBJ2-1; TRBD1 or TRBD2 may be the D gene (5 bases each). The V end was cut by 8 bases, the J end by 9 bases, with 17 bases between. There are 13 residues in the CDR3. CDR3 DNA sequence: TGTGCCAGCTCCTTCGCACGGGGACGTGAGCAGTTCTTC. Translation: CASSFARGREQFF.

The chain recombines TRBV6-5 with TRBJ2-3, with D possibly being TRBD2 (6 bases). The V gene lost 4 bases and the J gene lost 6 bases, with 11 bases spanning the gap. Germline values: CDR1 MNHEY, CDR2 SVGAGI. There are 13 residues in the CDR3. CDR3 coding DNA: TGTGCCAGCAGTTGGGACTGGCACGATACGCAGTATTTT. It translates to CASSWDWHDTQYF.

The chain couples TRBV25-1 to TRBJ2-3; TRBD2 matches 9 bases. This CDR3 contains 16 residues. J gave up 0 bases and V 6 bases, and 7 bases lay outside the gene matches. Germline V CDR1 and CDR2: MGHDK, SYGVNS. The CDR3 loop reads CASRGGGVSSTDTQYF. In DNA form, the CDR3 reads TGTGCCAGCAGGGGCGGGGGGGTCTCTAGCACAGATACGCAGTATTTT.

The V and J genes are TRBV7-8 and TRBJ1-2; the D is unclear. The V gene's germline CDR1 is SGHVS and CDR2 FQNEAQ. The CDR3 is made up of 13 amino acids. V was shortened by 5 bases and J by 8 bases, with 15 bases between the two germline ends. CDR3 loop: CASSPDIGGGYTF. Here the CDR3 DNA reads TGTGCCAGCAGCCCGGATATAGGTGGGGGCTACACCTTC.

The rearrangement joins TRBV19 to TRBJ1-5; the D is unclear. CDR1 is LNHDA, CDR2 SQIVND, per germline (reference sequence). The CDR3 has 16 residues. V lost 8 bases to trimming and J lost 1 base, with 18 bases between them. The CDR3 sequence: CASSRGPGVSNQPQHF. CDR3 nucleotides: TGTGCCAGTTCACGCGGGCCTGGCGTCAGCAATCAGCCCCAGCATTTT.

This chain links TRBV3-1 (or the pseudogene TRBV3-2) with TRBJ1-4; no reliable D call. Trimming left V 4 bases short and J 4 bases short, with 16 bases between. Germline V gene data show CDR1 as LGHDT and CDR2 as YNNKEL (reference sequence). The CDR3 spans 16 residues. The CDR3: CASSPIGRAGNEKLFF. The DNA of the CDR3 is TGTGCCAGCAGCCCGATAGGGAGGGCAGGTAATGAAAAACTGTTTTTT.

The V gene is TRBV6-5, the J gene TRBJ1-1; D is perhaps TRBD1 (6 bases). This CDR3 contains 15 residues. V was cut by 0 bases and J by 3 bases, with 11 bases left in between. Per the germline V gene, CDR1 is MNHEY and CDR2 is SVGAGI. The DNA for the CDR3 is TGTGCCAGCAGTTACTCGCACAGGGTTTACACTGAAGCTTTCTTT. This sequence encodes CASSYSHRVYTEAFF.

In DNA form, the CDR3 reads TGTGCCACCAGTGATTTTCAGGGGAGGGGCTCCTACAATGAGCAGTTCTTC. Protein: CATSDFQGRGSYNEQFF. The chain recombines TRBV24-1 with TRBJ2-1; D may be TRBD2 (7 bases). The CDR3 loop spans 17 amino acids. From germline, CDR1 is KGHDR and CDR2 SFDVKD. Trimming took 1 base from V and 0 from J, leaving 12 bases between them.

This chain joins TRBV27 and TRBJ2-5; possibly TRBD1 for D (6 bases). Trimming pared 1 base from V and 2 bases from J, leaving 11 bases between. The CDR3 contains 15 residues. CDR1 and CDR2 (germline): MNHEY, SMNVEV (reference sequence). The CDR3 sequence is CASSLYLGQQETQYF. The CDR3 region has the DNA TGTGCCAGCAGTTTATACCTAGGACAGCAAGAGACCCAGTACTTC.

V and J are TRBV21-1 and TRBJ2-3; TRBD2, as called in the table, went unchecked against the DNA. TRBV21-1 is noted as a pseudogene. This CDR3 comprises 16 residues. CDR3 residues: CASSRETSDVTDTQYF. The CDR3 nucleotides are TGTGCCAGCAGCCGAGAGACTAGCGACGTCACAGATACGCAGTATTTT.

The chain couples TRBV7-9 to TRBJ1-4; D unclear. CDR1 SEHNR and CDR2 FQNEAQ come from the germline V gene (reference sequence). CDR3 length: 14 residues. Trimming removed 3 bases from V and 7 bases from J, with 12 bases in between. DNA for the CDR3: TGTGCCAGCAGCTTGCAGGTGGAGGGTGAAAAACTGTTTTTT. This sequence encodes CASSLQVEGEKLFF.

The chain is built from TRBV7-2 and TRBJ2-3, with D maybe TRBD2 (5 bases). Trimming took 5 bases from V and 6 from J, leaving 18 bases between them. The CDR3 totals 15 residues. Germline V lookup: CDR1 SGHTA, CDR2 FQGNSA. This chain's CDR3 is CASSKEGQRGDTQYF. The CDR3 nucleotides are TGTGCCAGCAGCAAAGAAGGGCAGCGCGGGGATACGCAGTATTTT. Supplemented by reference TRBV7-2 and TRBJ2-3, the full variable domain reads GAGVSQSPSNKVTEKGKDVELRCDPISGHTALYWYRQSLGQGLEFLIYFQGNSAPDKSGLPSDRFSAERTGGSVSTLTIQRTQQEDSAVYLCASSKEGQRGDTQYFGPGTRLTVL.

V is TRBV10-3 and J is TRBJ1-1; D call uncertain. The V gene lost 0 bases and the J gene lost 3 bases, with 8 bases spanning the gap. CDR1 and CDR2 from the germline V gene are ENHRY and SYGVKD. The CDR3 runs to 14 residues. CDR3: CAISESGQYTEAFF. DNA of the CDR3: TGTGCCATCAGTGAGTCCGGCCAATACACTGAAGCTTTCTTT.

This clone showed up just a few times. The chain has TRBV7-8 and TRBJ1-1, with D possibly matching TRBD1 (6 bases). Trimming took off 1 base at V and 3 bases at J, with 15 bases between the two ends. Germline V gene sequence: CDR1 SGHVS, CDR2 FQNEAQ. The CDR3 is 16 amino acids. Here the CDR3 reads CASSLEQGLLYTEAFF. In DNA form, the CDR3 reads TGTGCCAGCAGCTTAGAACAGGGATTACTCTACACTGAAGCTTTCTTT.

The chain combines TRBV5-5 with TRBJ2-5, with 12 bases lining up with TRBD2. CDR3 length: 17 residues. After removal of 0 bases from V and 0 bases from J, the junction contained 3 bases not matched to a gene. The germline CDR1 and CDR2 sequences are SGHKS and YYEKEE (reference sequence). CDR3: CASSLALAGGNQETQYF. CDR3 coding DNA: TGTGCCAGCAGCTTGGCCCTAGCGGGGGGGAACCAAGAGACCCAGTACTTC. The full variable domain, rest sourced from reference TRBV5-5 and TRBJ2-5, is DAGVTQSPTHLIKTRGQQVTLRCSPISGHKSVSWYQQVLGQGPQFIFQYYEKEERGRGNFPDRFSARQFPNYSSELNVNALLLGDSALYLCASSLALAGGNQETQYFGPGTRLLVL.